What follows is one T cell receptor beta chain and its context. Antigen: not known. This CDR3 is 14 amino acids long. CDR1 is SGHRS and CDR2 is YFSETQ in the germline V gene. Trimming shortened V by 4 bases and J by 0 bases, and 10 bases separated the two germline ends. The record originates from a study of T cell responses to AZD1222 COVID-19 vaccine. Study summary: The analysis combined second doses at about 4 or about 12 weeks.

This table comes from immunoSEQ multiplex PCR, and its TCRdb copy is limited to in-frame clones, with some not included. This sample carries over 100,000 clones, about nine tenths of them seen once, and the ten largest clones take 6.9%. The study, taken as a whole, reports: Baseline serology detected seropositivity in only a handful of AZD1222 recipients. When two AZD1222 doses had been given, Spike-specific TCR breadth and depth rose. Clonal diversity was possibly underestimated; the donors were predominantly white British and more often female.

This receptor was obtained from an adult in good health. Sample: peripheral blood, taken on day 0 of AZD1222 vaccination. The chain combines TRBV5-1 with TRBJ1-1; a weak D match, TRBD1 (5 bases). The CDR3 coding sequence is TGCGCCAGCAGCGAAACAGGAGTGAACACTGAAGCTTTCTTT. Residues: CASSETGVNTEAFF.